This passage covers 31 T cell receptor beta chains from one sample sequenced in a study of control samples from healthy donors and cancer patients. Clones were sequenced by immunoSEQ multiplex PCR, and TCRdb holds only the in-frame ones, with some missing. The sample carries tens of thousands of clones, more than 75% recorded once. Sequences were obtained from PBMCs. The receptors derive from a woman aged 55-75 years with head and neck cancer.

CDR3 amino acids: CASSLDNSWNSNQPQHF. DNA for the CDR3: TGTGCCAGTAGTCTGGACAACTCCTGGAATAGCAATCAGCCCCAGCATTTT. The rearrangement links TRBV19 to TRBJ1-5, with D possibly TRBD1 on 5 matching bases. There are 17 residues in the CDR3. The V and J ends lost 5 bases and 0 bases respectively, with 17 bases between them. CDR1 and CDR2 from the germline V gene are LNHDA and SQIVND (reference sequence).

This clone was detected only once. The chain joins TRBV7-8 to TRBJ2-7; a possible D gene is TRBD2 (6 bases). Germline V gene lookup returns CDR1 SGHVS and CDR2 FQNEAQ. V shed 4 bases and J shed 7 bases, with 11 bases lying between them. The CDR3 contains 12 residues. CDR3 in DNA: TGTGCCAGCAGCTCTACCGGAGGGGAGCAGTACTTC. It yields the protein CASSSTGGEQYF.

CDR3 sequence (DNA): TGTGCCAGCGGGGGGACAGGGGCCTATGGCTACACCTTC. Amino acid sequence: CASGGTGAYGYTF. This chain connects TRBV6-5 to TRBJ1-2, with TRBD1 matching 10 bases. V was clipped by 8 bases and J by 4 bases; unmatched bases: 4. The germline V gene encodes CDR1 MNHEY and CDR2 SVGAGI. The CDR3 runs 13 residues.

This clone has just a few counts. The chain couples TRBV7-9 to TRBJ1-3, with TRBD1 as a possible D gene (5 bases). V was cut by 3 bases and J by 0 bases, with 9 bases left in between. This CDR3 region has 15 residues. Germline-derived CDR1 and CDR2 are SEHNR and FQNEAQ (reference sequence). The CDR3 is CASSLGLNSGNTIYF. CDR3 bases: TGTGCCAGCAGCTTGGGACTCAACTCTGGAAACACCATATATTTT.

V usage is TRBV5-6 and J usage is TRBJ2-7; tentatively, D is TRBD1 or TRBD2 (5 bases each). The CDR3 consists of 14 residues. Trimming stripped 3 bases from V and 0 bases from J, with 10 bases between. The germline V gene has CDR1 SGHDT and CDR2 YYEEEE. In DNA form, the CDR3 reads TGTGCCAGCAGCTCTGTCGGGACCTCCTACGAGCAGTACTTC. Translating gives CASSSVGTSYEQYF.

This clone was recorded once. The rearrangement uses TRBV19 and TRBJ2-1; a possible D gene is TRBD1 (6 bases). Germline V gene data show CDR1 as LNHDA and CDR2 as SQIVND (reference sequence). This CDR3 spans 14 amino acids. V lost 7 bases and J lost 3, with 13 bases in between. The DNA of the CDR3 is TGTGCCAGTACAACTGGGGGCTTCTACAATGAGCAGTTCTTC. Translation gives CASTTGGFYNEQFF.

The CDR3 region has the DNA TGCGCCAGCAGCTTGGGACAGGGTTCTTTAGGCGAGCAGTACTTC. Protein: CASSLGQGSLGEQYF. The chain carries TRBV5-1 and TRBJ2-7; 7 positions agree with TRBD1. This CDR3 contains 15 residues. The germline CDR1 and CDR2 sequences are SGHRS and YFSETQ. J was trimmed by 6 bases and V by 0 bases; bases with no gene match: 9.

The J gene is TRBJ1-3, the V gene TRBV10-3; TRBD1 matches at 8 bases. V was clipped by 0 bases and J by 9 bases; unmatched bases: 10. This CDR3 is built from 16 residues. Germline V gene sequence: CDR1 ENHRY, CDR2 SYGVKD. This CDR3 is CAISESSGLRGPTIYF. In DNA form, the CDR3 reads TGTGCCATCAGTGAGTCCTCGGGACTCAGGGGGCCCACCATATATTTT.

V is TRBV3-1 (or the pseudogene TRBV3-2) and J is TRBJ2-4; D is uncertain. V dropped 3 bases and J dropped 5 bases, with 8 bases sitting between them. CDR3 length: 13 amino acids. CDR1 LGHDT and CDR2 YNNKEL come from the germline V gene (reference sequence). This CDR3 is CASSHRVENIQYF. The CDR3 coding sequence is TGTGCCAGCAGCCATCGGGTGGAAAACATTCAGTACTTC.

The chain joins TRBV11-2 to TRBJ2-5; 9 nucleotides agree with TRBD2. With 0 bases clipped from V and 5 bases from J, the junction kept 1 base outside the gene matches. There are 14 residues in the CDR3. The germline CDR1 and CDR2 sequences are SGHAT and FQNNGV. CDR3 amino acids: CASSLDSGSETQYF. The CDR3 DNA follows: TGTGCCAGCAGCTTAGATAGCGGGAGCGAGACCCAGTACTTC.

The rearrangement uses TRBV7-2 and TRBJ2-1, with D perhaps matching TRBD2 (7 bases). The CDR3 is made up of 16 amino acids. The V and J ends lost 3 bases and 0 bases respectively, with 12 bases between them. Germline values: CDR1 SGHTA, CDR2 FQGNSA. The CDR3 DNA reads TGTGCCAGCAGCTTGGGGGGGCTCGGCTCCTACAATGAGCAGTTCTTC. Amino acid sequence: CASSLGGLGSYNEQFF.

The V gene is TRBV18, the J gene TRBJ1-1, with D uncertain. Germline lookup yields CDR1 KGHSH and CDR2 LQKENI. Between the trimmed V and J ends, which lost 2 bases and 6 bases, there was a span of 16 bases. There are 15 residues in the CDR3. DNA of the CDR3: TGTGCCAGCTCACCAAACCCGGTCTCGTGGGCTGAAGCTTTCTTT. This translates into CASSPNPVSWAEAFF.

The rearrangement joins TRBV3-1 (or the pseudogene TRBV3-2) to TRBJ1-1; possible D gene TRBD1, 5 bases. The germline gives CDR1 LGHDT, CDR2 YNNKEL (reference sequence). CDR3 length: 14 residues. V was trimmed by 3 bases and J by 1 base, leaving 9 bases between them. As DNA, the CDR3 is TGTGCCAGCAGCCATCGGGGCGAGAACACTGAAGCTTTCTTT. Translated: CASSHRGENTEAFF.

Remarks on this clone: Sequence at one end of the junction differs from germline and may be a read error. V gene TRBV12-3 or TRBV12-4 combines with J gene TRBJ1-2; 7 positions agree with TRBD1. This CDR3 has 13 amino acids. The chain's CDR3 is CACRQGVDYGYTF. CDR3 sequence (DNA): TGTGCCTGCAGACAGGGAGTTGACTATGGCTACACCTTC.

In DNA form, the CDR3 reads TGTGCCAGTAGTCTGGGGGACTTCTACTATGGCTACACCTTC. The encoded protein is CASSLGDFYYGYTF. V is TRBV19 and J is TRBJ1-2; a possible D gene is TRBD1 (5 bases). The CDR3 runs to 14 residues. With 5 bases removed from V and 3 bases from J, the gap between germline ends came to 13 bases. The germline gives CDR1 LNHDA, CDR2 SQIVND (reference sequence).

V usage is TRBV28 and J usage is TRBJ2-1, with 9 bases aligning to TRBD1. The J segment lost 5 bases and the V segment lost 6 bases, leaving 8 bases of the junction unmatched. This CDR3 has 15 amino acids. Germline V CDR1 and CDR2: MDHEN, SYDVKM. The CDR3 loop reads CASSHDRGKDNEQFF. CDR3 sequence (DNA): TGTGCCAGCAGCCACGACAGGGGGAAGGACAATGAGCAGTTCTTC.

This chain connects TRBV18 to TRBJ2-1; D may be TRBD1 (5 bases). V gave up 6 bases and J gave up 1 base, with 13 bases separating them. This CDR3 region has 15 residues. Germline V gene sequence: CDR1 KGHSH, CDR2 LQKENI. The DNA of the CDR3 is TGTGCCAGCTCCCCCAGGGAAAGGTCCTACAATGAGCAGTTCTTC. This sequence encodes CASSPRERSYNEQFF. The whole variable domain, remainder taken from reference TRBV18 and TRBJ2-1, is NAGVMQNPRHLVRRRGQEARLRCSPMKGHSHVYWYRQLPEEGLKFMVYLQKENIIDESGMPKERFSAEFPKEGPSILRIQQVVRGDSAAYFCASSPRERSYNEQFFGPGTRLTVL.

The chain uses TRBV13 and TRBJ2-3, with D possibly matching TRBD1 (5 bases). The CDR3 consists of 13 residues. Germline CDR1 is PRHDT and CDR2 is FYEKMQ (reference sequence). Trimming left V 3 bases short and J 5 bases short, with 9 bases between. CDR3 protein: CASSFARVDTQYF. The CDR3 DNA reads TGTGCCAGCAGCTTCGCCAGGGTAGATACGCAGTATTTT.

V and J are TRBV5-6 and TRBJ2-7; maybe TRBD1 (7 bases). The CDR3 totals 14 residues. Germline-derived CDR1 and CDR2 are SGHDT and YYEEEE. Trimming cost V 4 bases and J 3 bases, with 14 bases left between them. The CDR3 protein is CASSKAGGGYEQYF. The DNA for the CDR3 is TGTGCCAGCAGCAAAGCAGGGGGAGGCTACGAGCAGTACTTC.

V and J are TRBV27 and TRBJ1-5; D is perhaps TRBD1 (5 bases). Trimming shortened V by 1 base and J by 0 bases, and 16 bases separated the two germline ends. CDR1 MNHEY and CDR2 SMNVEV come from the germline V gene (reference sequence). The CDR3 extends over 18 amino acids. As DNA, the CDR3 is TGTGCCAGCAGTTTATGGGGGGAGGGCCGCGATAGCAATCAGCCCCAGCATTTT. Encoded protein: CASSLWGEGRDSNQPQHF.

The J gene is TRBJ2-1, the V gene TRBV4-1, with D tentatively TRBD2 (6 bases). V was trimmed by 4 bases and J by 1 base, leaving 11 bases between them. Germline V gives CDR1 MGHRA, CDR2 YSYEKL. This CDR3 spans 15 amino acids. The CDR3 nucleotides are TGCGCCAGCAGCCTTGGGACTTCGTCCTACAATGAGCAGTTCTTC. The encoded protein is CASSLGTSSYNEQFF.

This rearrangement joins TRBV7-3 to TRBJ2-7; weak D call: TRBD1 (6 bases). Germline CDR1 is SGHTA and CDR2 is FQGTGA. This CDR3 region has 13 residues. V lost 5 bases, J lost 2 bases, and 10 bases lay in between. CDR3 in DNA: TGTGCCAGCAGCCCAGGGGATACCTACGAGCAGTACTTC. Protein: CASSPGDTYEQYF.

This clone was recorded only once. The rearrangement links TRBV10-3 to TRBJ2-6, with D uncertain. Germline values: CDR1 ENHRY, CDR2 SYGVKD. Trimming stripped 0 bases from V and 4 bases from J, with 7 bases between. The CDR3 length is 15 residues. CDR3 sequence (DNA): TGTGCCATCAGTGAGTCATTGGGCGGGGCCAACGTCCTGACTTTC. This sequence encodes CAISESLGGANVLTF.

The chain couples TRBV27 to TRBJ1-1; 8 nucleotides line up with TRBD1. CDR3 length equals 15 residues. CDR1 and CDR2 (germline): MNHEY, SMNVEV (reference sequence). V gave up 5 bases and J gave up 1 base; unmatched junction bases: 6. CDR3 sequence reads: CASSLTGEGNTEAFF. CDR3 bases: TGTGCCAGCAGTCTGACAGGGGAGGGGAACACTGAAGCTTTCTTT.

The chain carries TRBV15 and TRBJ2-2, with D uncertain. The germline V and J ends were trimmed by 1 base and 7 bases, with 7 bases remaining between them. This CDR3 comprises 13 residues. Germline assignment: CDR1 LNHNV and CDR2 YYDKDF (reference sequence). The CDR3 coding sequence is TGTGCCACCAGCAGAGTGCATGGCGGGGAGCTGTTTTTT. It yields the protein CATSRVHGGELFF.

The V gene is TRBV29-1, the J gene TRBJ2-1; D unresolved. Germline V gene lookup returns CDR1 SQVTM and CDR2 ANQGSEA. V was shortened by 7 bases and J by 0 bases, with 13 bases between the two germline ends. The length of the CDR3 is 14 residues. The CDR3 spells CSAPGLRSYNEQFF. The CDR3 region has the DNA TGCAGCGCCCCCGGCCTCCGCTCCTACAATGAGCAGTTCTTC.

The chain couples TRBV5-1 to TRBJ2-7; D possibly uses TRBD1 or TRBD2 (5 bases each). The V end lost 4 bases, the J end lost 3 bases, and 14 bases lay between the germline ends. The CDR3 spans 14 residues. CDR1 and CDR2 (germline): SGHRS, YFSETQ. The CDR3, as DNA: TGCGCCAGCAGCGTCCGGGACGTAAACTACGAGCAGTACTTC. It is translated as CASSVRDVNYEQYF. The whole variable domain, filled in from reference TRBV5-1 and TRBJ2-7, reads KAGVTQTPRYLIKTRGQQVTLSCSPISGHRSVSWYQQTPGQGLQFLFEYFSETQRNKGNFPGRFSGRQFSNSRSEMNVSTLELGDSALYLCASSVRDVNYEQYFGPGTRLTVT.

V gene TRBV28 combines with J gene TRBJ2-1; no firm D call. V shed 3 bases and J shed 7 bases, with 7 bases lying between them. The CDR3 consists of 12 residues. The germline V gene encodes CDR1 MDHEN and CDR2 SYDVKM. CDR3 nucleotide sequence: TGTGCCAGCAGTTTTAGGTTTAATGAGCAGTTCTTC. Translated: CASSFRFNEQFF.

This chain links TRBV27 with TRBJ2-7, with D hard to call. Germline values: CDR1 MNHEY, CDR2 SMNVEV (reference sequence). Between the trimmed V and J ends, which lost 6 bases and 3 bases, there was a span of 21 bases. This CDR3 has 16 amino acids. The CDR3 region is CASSQRSPRAHYEQYF. In nucleotides, the CDR3 is TGTGCCAGCAGCCAAAGGTCTCCAAGGGCCCACTACGAGCAGTACTTC.

This chain links TRBV7-2 with TRBJ2-7; 8 bases line up with TRBD1. CDR1 is SGHTA and CDR2 is FQGNSA in the germline V gene. The length of the CDR3 is 17 residues. The V segment lost 3 bases and the J segment 3 bases; nucleotides outside the gene matches: 13. The CDR3 nucleotides read TGTGCCAGCAGCTTCCACAGGGGGGAAATAGTCGGCTACGAGCAGTACTTC. As protein: CASSFHRGEIVGYEQYF. Looking up the rest from reference TRBV7-2 and TRBJ2-7 gives the full variable domain: GAGVSQSPSNKVTEKGKDVELRCDPISGHTALYWYRQSLGQGLEFLIYFQGNSAPDKSGLPSDRFSAERTGGSVSTLTIQRTQQEDSAVYLCASSFHRGEIVGYEQYFGPGTRLTVT.

This clone appeared a few times. The genes are TRBV9 and TRBJ2-3, with 8 bases matching TRBD2. The germline V gene encodes CDR1 SGDLS and CDR2 YYNGEE. The CDR3 loop spans 14 amino acids. V dropped 2 bases and J dropped 5; count of bases not matched to a gene: 4. The CDR3 loop is CASSVSGKLDTQYF. The CDR3 DNA is TGTGCCAGCAGCGTTAGCGGGAAGTTAGATACGCAGTATTTT.